This TCR beta chain emerged from a study of neoadjuvant anti-PD-1 for oral cavity cancer (dated by TCRdb to about 2021). For context, the study as a whole: Before curative-intent surgical resection, most patients were given three to four biweekly doses of nivolumab at 3 mg/kg. A fourth nivolumab dose was given around day 43 to patients without progression, and definitive surgical resection was performed in those patients on days 50-56. Patients with complete response, partial response or stable disease by RECIST 1.1 were defined as responders, whereas patients with progression were defined as non-responders. A roughly 33% response rate was observed in the parent correlative cohort, in which around eleven patients were included. On the study overall, not on this receptor specifically: The TCR analyses had only three patients in each response group, and the authors called for validation in larger cohorts. Higher pretreatment blood Treg/Th17 ratios correlated with both higher pretreatment blood TCRbeta clonality and lower post-treatment tumor TCRbeta clonality. After neoadjuvant nivolumab, non-responders showed significantly higher T cell clonality (Gini index) in PBMCs than responders did.

For deep sequencing of PBMC libraries, mostly roughly 0.5 ug of input genomic DNA was used, and six replicates were run per sample. The immunoSEQ hsTCRbeta kit was used to prepare TCRbeta libraries according to the manufacturer's instructions. The finished libraries were brought together in one pool at roughly 2.7 nM, which was then read using an Illumina NovaSeq 6000 S4 flow cell. The published analysis was carried out like this. Raw data preprocessing and quality control were performed with the immunoSEQ Analyzer. The analysis was limited to productive rearrangements, and each clonotype was defined by a unique CDR3 amino acid sequence. Repertoire clonality was estimated as the Gini-Simpson index, which was calculated using the R package tcR. Gini indices were compared with Student's t test, and associations with tumor size change were assessed by Pearson correlation. The table comes from immuneACCESS by way of TCRdb, which keeps in-frame sequences with V and J called. Part of the clones is missing from these tables; in studies checked, under half for an unresolved V gene and the rest for unknown reasons. The V and J calls and clone size come from that table; D and trimming were worked out from the DNA. The sample yields tens of thousands of clones; 60% to 80% were counted once. The ten largest clonotypes hold approximately 4.8% of the sample.

This specimen's time point label, per the study, means: after neoadjuvant nivolumab, at surgical resection. Patients had been newly diagnosed with stage II-IVA oral cavity squamous cell carcinoma, and no prior systemic or radiation treatment had been given to the patients. The cohort consisted of patients with HPV-negative, locally advanced oral cavity squamous cell carcinoma. Peripheral blood mononuclear cells were analyzed directly and were not maintained or expanded in culture. Samples came from a longitudinal correlative study of a single-arm phase II trial of neoadjuvant nivolumab in oral cavity squamous cell carcinoma. Subject-matched pre- and post-treatment PBMCs and tumors from three responders and three non-responders underwent genomic DNA-based TCRbeta sequencing. Peripheral blood mononuclear cells were drawn once before nivolumab treatment and a second time after treatment, when surgery took place. The Maxwell RSC DNA from Cells kit was used to isolate genomic DNA from PBMCs.

From its cysteine to its phenylalanine, the CDR3 spans 14 amino acids. The DNA shown is the 42-base CDR3, in frame from base 1. Here V drops 4 bases and J drops 3 bases, and the junction holds 2 bases not matched to any gene. CDR1 and CDR2 are drawn from the germline V gene (reference sequence): LNHDA, SQIVND. In its sample, this clone was seen a few times. No cognate antigen has been identified for it. No much larger clone is present one base from it, and per-base qualities are unavailable. The receptor's source is a person aged 40 to 85 with oral cavity squamous cell carcinoma. Sample: PBMCs, taken after nivolumab (anti-PD-1) treatment. The chain is encoded by TRBV19 joined to TRBJ2-5; TRBD2 agrees with 10 junctional bases. This receptor carries the CDR3 CASSRLAGKETQYF. The nucleotide sequence reads TGTGCCAGTAGTAGACTAGCGGGTAAAGAGACCCAGTACTTC.